These T cell receptor beta chains were read from a single sample in a study of T cell repertoires in cytomegalovirus infection. MiXCR was run by TCRdb on the reads, yielding one entry per CDR3 protein. Of some 180,000 distinct CDR3 sequences in the sample, about 18% were seen once. Specimen: CD8+ T cells from PBMCs. The receptors come from a human donor in good health (CMV status not recorded). Some clones in this sample may be carry-over from other donors' samples. Both conserved end residues are part of each CDR3. The D gene is left open where the match is weak. Expanded clones get a size class; other rows say once, few or many, or leave the size out.

TRBD1,TRBV29-1,few,TRBJ1-2,TGCAGCGGTGACAGGGGGGATGGCTACACCTTC,CSGDRGDGYTF
TRBD1,TRBV20-1,-,TRBJ1-5,TGCAGTGCTGGGGACAGGGGCAATTCTCAGCCCCAGCATTTT,CSAGDRGNSQPQHF
TRBD2,TRBV27,few,TRBJ2-1,TGTGCCAGCAGTACCCAGGTCACGGGACTAGCTTACAATGAGCAGTTCTTC,CASSTQVTGLAYNEQFF
TRBD2,TRBV13,-,TRBJ2-3,TGTGCCAGCAGCCCCACTTGGACTAGCGGGGGGGATCCTTCTAGCACAGATACGCAGTATTTT,CASSPTWTSGGDPSSTDTQYF
TRBD2,TRBV4-1,many,TRBJ2-5,TGCGCCAGCAGCCCAGCGGGGCAAGAGACCCAGTACTTC,CASSPAGQETQYF
TRBD1,TRBV12-3/TRBV12-4,-,TRBJ1-1,TGTGCCAGCAGTTTATACGGGGACAGGGTATGGGGCACTGAAGCTTTCTTT,CASSLYGDRVWGTEAFF
-,TRBV28,-,TRBJ2-1,TGTGCCAGCAGGCAGGACACCCTCAGACCCGATGAGCAGTTCTTC,CASRQDTLRPDEQFF
-,TRBV4-1,few,TRBJ1-2,TGCGCCAGCAAGGATCTTGGGAGGGATGGCTACACCTTC,CASKDLGRDGYTF
-,TRBV12-3/TRBV12-4,-,TRBJ1-2,TGTGCCAGCCTGGGACACAATATATTTTCCTTC,CASLGHNIFSF
-,TRBV28,few,TRBJ1-5,TGTGCCAGCAGTTTCAAAAGACACGTTAGCAATCAGCCCCAGCATTTT,CASSFKRHVSNQPQHF
-,TRBV10-3,-,TRBJ1-2,TGTGCCATCAGTGAGACAGAGTATGGCTACACCTTC,CAISETEYGYTF
-,TRBV10-3,few,TRBJ1-1,TGTGCCAGCCAGGGACCGGGGAACACTGAAGCTTTCTTT,CASQGPGNTEAFF
-,TRBV4-2,few,TRBJ1-1,TGTGCCAGCAGCCAAGATGCAAACATGAACACTGAAGCTTTCTTT,CASSQDANMNTEAFF
TRBD2,TRBV6-5,-,TRBJ2-1,TGTGCCAGCTTCGGCGGGGGGTTAAACAATGAGCAGTTCTTC,CASFGGGLNNEQFF
-,TRBV6-2/TRBV6-3,-,TRBJ2-1,TGTGCCACCCAACAATCTGTCCATGAGCAGTTCTTC,CATQQSVHEQFF
TRBD1,TRBV6-6,-,TRBJ1-4,TGTGCCAGCAATGAGAACAGGGGGGCTAATGAAAAACTGTTTTTT,CASNENRGANEKLFF
-,TRBV7-2,-,TRBJ1-2,TGTGCCAGCAGCCCACTCTCGCAGATCTATGGCTACACCTTC,CASSPLSQIYGYTF
TRBD1,TRBV5-4,-,TRBJ2-2,TGTGCCAGCAGCTGGGACAGGGACTACACCGGGGAGCTGTTTTTT,CASSWDRDYTGELFF
-,TRBV6-5,-,TRBJ2-1,TGTGCCAGCAGTTACTCGATCAGGAGGGATGAGCAGTTCTTC,CASSYSIRRDEQFF
-,TRBV7-3,-,TRBJ2-1,TGTGCCAGCAGCTTAACGGTGGGGCCGTACAATGAGCAGTTCTTC,CASSLTVGPYNEQFF
TRBD2,TRBV28,few,TRBJ2-1,TGTGCCAGCAGCCCGGGTGTAGCGGGGGGAAACTACAATGAGCAGTTCTTC,CASSPGVAGGNYNEQFF
-,TRBV6-1,few,TRBJ1-1,TGTGCCAGCAGTGAAGCTCTCGGGGGGGCTGAAGCTTTCTTT,CASSEALGGAEAFF
-,TRBV30,-,TRBJ2-7,TGTGCCTGGTCTCTCACAGGGCCCTACGAGCAGTACTTC,CAWSLTGPYEQYF
-,TRBV7-9,-,TRBJ1-4,TGTGCCAGCAGCTTGAGGGGACTTGATGGAAAACTGTTTTTT,CASSLRGLDGKLFF
-,TRBV11-2,few,TRBJ2-2,TGTGCCAGCAGACAAGAGCGGCTCAAAAGAACGGGGGAGCTGTTTTTT,CASRQERLKRTGELFF
-,TRBV5-1,-,TRBJ2-7,TGCGCCAGCAGCTTGGTCCGTCCGGACGAGCAGTACTTC,CASSLVRPDEQYF
TRBD2,TRBV7-2,once,TRBJ2-1,TGTGCCAGCAGGAAGGTGGCGGGGGGGCCCCGCAATGAGCAGTTCTTC,CASRKVAGGPRNEQFF
-,TRBV5-1,few,TRBJ2-2,TGCGCCAGCAGCTCTTTCCCTTTCACTGGTAACACCGGGGAGCTGTTTTTT,CASSSFPFTGNTGELFF
-,TRBV6-2/TRBV6-3,-,TRBJ2-1,TGTGCCAGCAGCTCGGACGTCAATGAGCAGTTCTTC,CASSSDVNEQFF
-,TRBV7-2,few,TRBJ1-1,TGTGCCAGCACCTTTACAGGGTTCGTCACTGAAGCTTTCTTT,CASTFTGFVTEAFF
-,TRBV7-2,-,TRBJ1-2,TGTGCCAGCAGCCCCAGTCGATCCTCTAGCTATGGCTACACCTTC,CASSPSRSSSYGYTF
-,TRBV6-6,-,TRBJ1-2,TGTGCCAGCACCCAGGTAGTCCTATGGGGCTACACCTTC,CASTQVVLWGYTF
-,TRBV6-5,few,TRBJ1-1,TGTGCCAGCAGTTACACACGGAAAAACACTGAAGCTTTCTTT,CASSYTRKNTEAFF
TRBD1,TRBV7-2,-,TRBJ1-6,TGTGCCAGCAGCTCGGGACAGGGGGTTTCCCCCCTCCACTTT,CASSSGQGVSPLHF
-,TRBV28,-,TRBJ1-3,TGTGCCAGCACAGGCCGATCCTCTGGAAACACCATATATTTT,CASTGRSSGNTIYF
-,TRBV6-4,few,TRBJ2-2,TGTGCCAGCAGTGCCACAGGCACCGGGGAGCTGTTTTTT,CASSATGTGELFF
TRBD1,TRBV20-1,few,TRBJ1-4,TGCAGTGCTACGGACAGGAATAATGAAAAACTGTTTTTT,CSATDRNNEKLFF
TRBD2,TRBV7-2,few,TRBJ2-5,TGTGCCTCGGCGGGGGGAACCCTCCAGTACTTC,CASAGGTLQYF
-,TRBV7-9,few,TRBJ1-5,TGTGCCAGCAGCTCCCAGGGAAGCAATCAGCCCCAGCATTTT,CASSSQGSNQPQHF
TRBD1,TRBV6-2/TRBV6-3,-,TRBJ1-5,TGTGCCAGCAGTCCCGGGACAGGGGAGAGACAGCCCCAGCATTTT,CASSPGTGERQPQHF
-,TRBV19,-,TRBJ2-1,TGTGCCAGTAGAGGCGGGGGCAGGTACAATGAGCAGTTCTTC,CASRGGGRYNEQFF
-,TRBV20-1,-,TRBJ2-1,TGCAGTGCCGAGGGGCTAGCTTACAATGAGCAGTTCTTC,CSAEGLAYNEQFF
-,TRBV5-6,-,TRBJ2-5,TGTGCCAGCAGCTTGGACCTGGCAGAGACCCAGTACTTC,CASSLDLAETQYF
-,TRBV7-9,-,TRBJ1-5,TGTGCCAGCAGCTCACCGACAGTGTGGGGTCAGCCCCAGCATTTT,CASSSPTVWGQPQHF
-,TRBV5-6,-,TRBJ1-1,TGTGCCAGCAGCCCCGGATCCGGAGGGACTGAAGCTTTCTTT,CASSPGSGGTEAFF
-,TRBV19,-,TRBJ1-5,TGTGCCAGTAAACTGACAGGTCAAGGCAATCAGCCCCAGCATTTT,CASKLTGQGNQPQHF
-,TRBV24-1,few,TRBJ2-3,TGTGCCACTAGTGATTTCGGCACCCCAGAAGGCGCAGATACGCAGTATTTT,CATSDFGTPEGADTQYF
-,TRBV6-5,few,TRBJ1-1,TGTGCCACCAACTGGGGGACTACTGAGGGAGGAAACACTGAAGCTTTCTTT,CATNWGTTEGGNTEAFF
-,TRBV6-2/TRBV6-3,-,TRBJ1-2,TGTGCCACCGAAGCGAAACCGGGACGCTATGGCTACACCTTC,CATEAKPGRYGYTF
-,TRBV6-6,-,TRBJ2-3,TGTGCCAGCAGTACCGGCGGGGCGGATACGCAGTATTTT,CASSTGGADTQYF
-,TRBV10-3,-,TRBJ1-1,TGTGCCATCAGTGAGTCGAGGGAAAGCAACACTGAAGCTTTCTTT,CAISESRESNTEAFF
TRBD1,TRBV29-1,-,TRBJ2-5,TGCAGCGTTGAAGGGACAGGGATGGAGACCCAGTACTTC,CSVEGTGMETQYF
-,TRBV12-5,-,TRBJ2-1,TGTGCTAGTGGTTTGTCGGGGGCCCTAAGGCGCAATGAGAAGTTCTTC,CASGLSGALRRNEKFF
-,TRBV4-1,-,TRBJ2-2,TGCGCCAGCAGCCAAAGACGGGGGAACACCGGGGAGCTGTTTTTT,CASSQRRGNTGELFF
-,TRBV7-9,-,TRBJ1-1,TGTGCCAGCAGCTTAGAGGGGCCAGGGCTGGGCACTGAAGCTTTCTTT,CASSLEGPGLGTEAFF
-,TRBV7-9,few,TRBJ1-2,TGTGCCAGCAGCTTCCCTCGTTATGGACTTAACTATGGCTACACCTTC,CASSFPRYGLNYGYTF